Listed below are T cell receptor beta chains from one sample, sequenced in a study of cytomegalovirus exposure and HLA in healthy donors. Generated by immunoSEQ multiplex PCR, the TCRdb table keeps only in-frame clones and is missing some. The table lists some 49,000 clones, around nine tenths of them singletons, with roughly 1.4% in the top ten. Material: PBMCs. Receptor source: a man younger than 30 in good health and CMV-seronegative. The CDR3 runs from the conserved cysteine through the conserved F or W. Fields, in order: clone size, CDR3 length, V gene, D gene, J gene, CDR3 DNA, CDR3 protein. D genes are given only for firm matches. For some rows the clone size is stated as once, few or many, or as a class when expanded; others skip it.

>-|18|TRBV21-1|-|TRBJ2-3
TGTGCCAGCAGCCCGGGTGGTTTTTCGGTAAGGAGCACAGATACGCAGTATTTT
CASSPGGFSVRSTDTQYF
>-|14|TRBV5-1|TRBD1|TRBJ2-1
TGCGCCAGCAGCGACGGGACAGGGCTGGCTGAGCAGTTCTTC
CASSDGTGLAEQFF
>-|15|TRBV9|TRBD2|TRBJ2-3
TGTGCCAGCAGCGTAGGCGGGGGGAGCACAGATACGCAGTATTTT
CASSVGGGSTDTQYF
>-|14|TRBV7-6|TRBD1|TRBJ2-7
TGTGCCAGCAGCTCCGGGACAGGGAAATACGAGCAGTACTTC
CASSSGTGKYEQYF
>-|12|TRBV2|-|TRBJ2-7
TGTGCCAGCACTGACAGGTACCACGAGCAGTACTTC
CASTDRYHEQYF
>-|15|TRBV15|-|TRBJ1-1
TGTGCCACCAGCAGAGCACAGGGAATGAACACTGAAGCTTTCTTT
CATSRAQGMNTEAFF
>-|18|TRBV14|TRBD2|TRBJ2-2
TGTGCCAGCAGCCAAGATCTTCCGGGACTAGCGAACACCGGGGAGCTGTTTTTT
CASSQDLPGLANTGELFF
>-|12|TRBV19|-|TRBJ2-7
TGTGCCAGTAGGGTCGCGGGTGGAGAGCAGTACTTC
CASRVAGGEQYF
>-|16|TRBV25-1|-|TRBJ1-2
TGTGCCAGCAGTGGAGGCGGAATGCCCAGGGACTATGGCTACACCTTC
CASSGGGMPRDYGYTF
>-|16|TRBV7-6|-|TRBJ2-3
TGTGCCAGCAGCTCCCAGACAAGTCGTGGCACAGATACGCAGTATTTT
CASSSQTSRGTDTQYF
>-|16|TRBV5-4|TRBD2|TRBJ2-1
TGTGCCAGCAGCTTGGGGCTAGCGGGGACGACCAATGAGCAGTTCTTC
CASSLGLAGTTNEQFF
>-|16|TRBV10-3|TRBD1|TRBJ2-7
TGTGCCATCAGTGAGTCACCGGGACAGGGTGACGACGAGCAGTACTTC
CAISESPGQGDDEQYF
>few|17|TRBV27|-|TRBJ1-2
TGTGCCAGCAGTTTAAAAGTAGGGCAGAAGAGAGGGTATGGCTACACCTTC
CASSLKVGQKRGYGYTF
>-|13|TRBV30|-|TRBJ1-2
TGTGCCTGGAGTGTAGCAAGAACCTATGGCTACACCTTC
CAWSVARTYGYTF
>-|12|TRBV27|-|TRBJ2-7
TGTGCCAGCAGTGTAGGGGAGGACGAGCAGTACTTC
CASSVGEDEQYF
>-|19|TRBV5-1|TRBD1|TRBJ2-7
TGCGCCAGCAGCGCTGGCGAAGTAAGACCGGGACAGATATCCTACGAGCAGTACTTC
CASSAGEVRPGQISYEQYF
>-|15|TRBV28|-|TRBJ1-2
TGTGCCAGCAGTTTCTGGGACACCATCAACTATGGCTACACCTTC
CASSFWDTINYGYTF
>-|14|TRBV7-2|-|TRBJ1-2
TGTGCCAGCAGCTTAGAGGAGGGATACTATGGCTACACCTTC
CASSLEEGYYGYTF
>-|14|TRBV27|-|TRBJ1-4
TGTGCCAGCAGTTTAGCTACGGGAGGAGGAAAACTGTTTTTT
CASSLATGGGKLFF
>once|16|TRBV7-2|-|TRBJ2-1
TGTGCCAGCACCCTCGTAGCGGTCCTCTCCTACAATGAGCAGTTCTTC
CASTLVAVLSYNEQFF
>-|12|TRBV7-3|-|TRBJ2-3
TGTGCCAGCAGCCCTGGGCTACATACGCAGTATTTT
CASSPGLHTQYF
>-|17|TRBV28|TRBD1|TRBJ2-1
TGTGCCAGCAGCACCCCATTGACAGGGGGCCGATACAATGAGCAGTTCTTC
CASSTPLTGGRYNEQFF
>-|15|TRBV30|TRBD2|TRBJ2-2
TGTGCCTGGGAGCGGGGATTTTCGTGGGCCGGGGAGCTGTTTTTT
CAWERGFSWAGELFF
>-|15|TRBV5-1|-|TRBJ1-4
TGCGCCAGCAGAATTACAGGAGCAACTAATGAAAAACTGTTTTTT
CASRITGATNEKLFF
>-|18|TRBV21-1|-|TRBJ2-1
TGTGCCAGCAGCAAAGCTGGAGCTAGCGGGAGGAAGGGCAATGAGCAGTTCTTC
CASSKAGASGRKGNEQFF
>-|15|TRBV9|TRBD2|TRBJ2-7
TGTGCCAGCAGCCCCCGTGGTAGCGGGATCTACGAGCAGTACTTC
CASSPRGSGIYEQYF
>few|14|TRBV6-1|-|TRBJ2-5
TGTGCCAGCACCTCGGACAGTTCTTTCGGGACCCAGTACTTC
CASTSDSSFGTQYF
>-|16|TRBV2|-|TRBJ1-5
TGTGCCAGCAGTGAAAATGTAGGGAGGCGGGGCGAGCCCCAGCATTTT
CASSENVGRRGEPQHF
>few|16|TRBV18|-|TRBJ2-1
TGTGCCAGCTCAAGATCCACCTCCAGCTCCTACAATGAGCAGTTCTTC
CASSRSTSSSYNEQFF
>-|19|TRBV28|TRBD2|TRBJ2-1
TGTGCCAGCAGCCGCATGCATATCGGACTAGCGGCCCGGTACAATGAGCAGTTCTTC
CASSRMHIGLAARYNEQFF
>-|14|TRBV5-6|-|TRBJ2-7
TGTGCCAGCAGCTTGGCCGGCGGATCCTACGAGCAGTACTTC
CASSLAGGSYEQYF
>-|12|TRBV6-6|TRBD2|TRBJ2-7
TGTGCCAGCAGTTCTAGCGGGCTCGAGCAGTACTTC
CASSSSGLEQYF
>-|15|TRBV7-9|TRBD1|TRBJ1-2
TGTGCCAGCAGTACTAATGACAGGGTACGGGACGGCTACACCTTC
CASSTNDRVRDGYTF
>-|14|TRBV30|TRBD1|TRBJ2-1
TGTGCCTGGACGCCGGGACAGCCCTACAATGAGCAGTTCTTC
CAWTPGQPYNEQFF
>-|15|TRBV6-5|TRBD1|TRBJ2-2
TGTGCCAGCAGTGGACAGGGGGCGCCCACCGGGGAGCTGTTTTTT
CASSGQGAPTGELFF
>-|14|TRBV15|-|TRBJ2-3
TGTGCCACCAGCAGAGGAGGGCCCGGGGGTACGCAGTATTTT
CATSRGGPGGTQYF
>-|15|TRBV7-2|TRBD1|TRBJ2-3
TGTGCCAGCAGCGAGGGACAGGGGTTTACAGATACGCAGTATTTT
CASSEGQGFTDTQYF
>-|14|TRBV11-3|-|TRBJ2-7
TGTGCCAGCAGCTTTTCCCCCGCCCATAGCGAGCAGTACTTC
CASSFSPAHSEQYF
>-|16|TRBV15|-|TRBJ1-4
TGTGCCACCAGCCCTGCCCTCGGCAGGGGAAACGAAAAACTGTTTTTT
CATSPALGRGNEKLFF
>once|15|TRBV11-3|-|TRBJ2-7
TGTGCCAGCAGCTTAGTTTCCGGGAGTAGCTCCGAGCAGTACTTC
CASSLVSGSSSEQYF
>-|17|TRBV18|TRBD1|TRBJ1-2
TGTGCCAGCTCCCTTGGACACAGGGGGTTCACTAACTATGGCTACACCTTC
CASSLGHRGFTNYGYTF
>-|15|TRBV9|-|TRBJ1-4
TGTGCCAGCAGCGTAGACGGACAAGTTAATGAAAAACTGTTTTTT
CASSVDGQVNEKLFF
>once|18|TRBV11-1|TRBD2|TRBJ2-3
TGTGCCAGCAGCTCGTTACCAGGACTAGCGGGGTACACAGATACGCAGTATTTT
CASSSLPGLAGYTDTQYF
>-|16|TRBV6-1|-|TRBJ2-7
TGTGCCAGCAGTGAAGCCGGGACTCAGGCCTCCTACGAGCAGTACTTC
CASSEAGTQASYEQYF
>medium-sized|16|TRBV7-6|-|TRBJ2-6
TGTGCCAGCAGCTTAGATCGAGTCTCTGGGGCCAACGTCCTGACTTTC
CASSLDRVSGANVLTF
>few|15|TRBV6-1|TRBD2|TRBJ2-7
TGTGCCAGCAGCCAGGTGGGCGGGAGGCCCAACGAGCAGTACTTC
CASSQVGGRPNEQYF
>-|15|TRBV28|TRBD2|TRBJ2-3
TGTGCCAGCAGATCTAGCGGGGGGAGCACAGATACGCAGTATTTT
CASRSSGGSTDTQYF
>-|15|TRBV6-5|TRBD2|TRBJ2-3
TGTGCCAGCAGCCTAGCGGGAGTGGGGACAGATACGCAGTATTTT
CASSLAGVGTDTQYF
>once|15|TRBV9|TRBD1|TRBJ2-6
TGTGCCAGCAGCGCGACAGGGGTCGGGGCCAACGTCCTGACTTTC
CASSATGVGANVLTF
>-|17|TRBV7-8|-|TRBJ2-3
TGTGCCAGCAGCTCCACACCCGGCGGAGGGCGCTCAGATACGCAGTATTTT
CASSSTPGGGRSDTQYF
>-|13|TRBV12-5|-|TRBJ2-1
TGTGCTAGTGGTTCAGGTAGATCCAATGAGCAGTTCTTC
CASGSGRSNEQFF